These 14 T cell receptor beta chains were sequenced from one sample in a study of shared clonotypes between healthy human individuals. Here immunoSEQ multiplex PCR was the method, and the copy in TCRdb shows in-frame clones only, minus some. Seen here are some 500,000 clones, approximately 94% observed once, and the top ten hold 0.05% to 0.08%. Material for sequencing was naive CD4+ T cells sorted from blood. Sample subset: CD45RA+ positively selected. These TCRs come from a woman aged 25 to 39 in good health.

J is TRBJ2-7 and V is TRBV7-3, with 8 bases identical to TRBD2. The V gene's germline CDR1 is SGHTA and CDR2 FQGTGA. V gave up 0 bases and J gave up 4 bases; unmatched junction bases: 2. The CDR3 length is 14 residues. CDR3 protein: CASSLTGLAYEQYF. CDR3 in DNA: TGTGCCAGCAGCTTAACTGGACTAGCATACGAGCAGTACTTC.

The chain is built from TRBV21-1 and TRBJ2-7; the DNA was not used to check the table's D call, TRBD2. TRBV21-1 is assigned pseudogene status. The CDR3 runs to 15 residues. Here the CDR3 DNA reads TGTGCCAGCAGGCGGGGTTGGGGGTCCTCCTACGAGCAGTACTTC. Encoded protein: CASRRGWGSSYEQYF.

This clone was counted once. The chain combines TRBV19 with TRBJ2-1; 7 nucleotides align to TRBD2. The CDR3 has 13 residues. The V gene's germline CDR1 is LNHDA and CDR2 SQIVND (reference sequence). Trimming removed 6 bases from V and 4 bases from J; junction bases left unmatched: 3. The CDR3 DNA reads as TGTGCCAGTAGCGGGAGGAAGTACAATGAGCAGTTCTTC. Translating gives CASSGRKYNEQFF.

The chain has TRBV5-1 and TRBJ2-2, with TRBD2 identical over 8 bases. Trimming cost V 8 bases and J 5 bases; bases outside gene matches: 17. In germline, CDR1 is SGHRS, CDR2 YFSETQ. The CDR3 totals 17 residues. The chain's CDR3 is CASQLKKAGVGTGELFF. CDR3 nucleotides: TGCGCCAGTCAACTCAAGAAAGCGGGAGTGGGAACCGGGGAGCTGTTTTTT. The full variable domain, rest sourced from reference TRBV5-1 and TRBJ2-2, is KAGVTQTPRYLIKTRGQQVTLSCSPISGHRSVSWYQQTPGQGLQFLFEYFSETQRNKGNFPGRFSGRQFSNSRSEMNVSTLELGDSALYLCASQLKKAGVGTGELFFGEGSRLTVL.

This rearrangement joins TRBV15 to TRBJ2-7, with 7 nucleotides matching TRBD2. V lost 3 bases, J lost 2 bases, and 7 bases stayed unmatched. CDR1 is LNHNV, CDR2 YYDKDF, per germline (reference sequence). The CDR3 covers 15 residues. This chain's CDR3 is CATSSQGRATYEQYF. The CDR3 coding sequence is TGTGCCACCAGCAGTCAAGGGAGGGCGACCTACGAGCAGTACTTC. The full variable domain, in which reference TRBV15 and TRBJ2-7 provide the parts outside the CDR3, is DAMVIQNPRYQVTQFGKPVTLSCSQTLNHNVMYWYQQKSSQAPKLLFHYYDKDFNNEADTPDNFQSRRPNTSFCFLDIRSPGLGDTAMYLCATSSQGRATYEQYFGPGTRLTVT.

The V gene is TRBV4-1, the J gene TRBJ1-4, with D maybe TRBD1 (6 bases). CDR3 length: 17 residues. CDR1 and CDR2 (germline): MGHRA, YSYEKL. V lost 0 bases, J lost 11 bases, and 22 bases lay in between. The CDR3 DNA follows: TGCGCCAGCAGCCAAGATCCAGGGGCAGGCGGCCGTGGCAAACTGTTTTTT. Protein sequence: CASSQDPGAGGRGKLFF.

V usage is TRBV28 and J usage is TRBJ2-7, with D hard to call. This CDR3 spans 13 amino acids. From germline, CDR1 is MDHEN and CDR2 SYDVKM. V dropped 1 base and J dropped 3 bases, with 7 bases sitting between them. CDR3 in amino acids: CASSLFGFYEQYF. CDR3 nucleotide sequence: TGTGCCAGCAGTTTATTTGGGTTCTACGAGCAGTACTTC.

This rearrangement joins TRBV11-2 to TRBJ2-7; 11 bases map to TRBD2. Trimming took 4 bases from V and 2 from J; bases not matched to a gene: 4. The germline V gene has CDR1 SGHAT and CDR2 FQNNGV. This CDR3 is 15 amino acids long. The CDR3 DNA follows: TGTGCCAGCAGCTCGATAGCGGGAGGGCCCTACGAGCAGTACTTC. This encodes CASSSIAGGPYEQYF.

This clone was picked up one time. The chain employs TRBV19 and TRBJ1-3; the match to TRBD1 covers 7 bases. The J segment lost 8 bases and the V segment lost 6 bases, leaving 7 bases of the junction unmatched. This CDR3 has 13 residues. Germline V lookup: CDR1 LNHDA, CDR2 SQIVND (reference sequence). The CDR3 here is CASRDRLKHTIYF. The CDR3, as DNA: TGTGCCAGTAGGGACAGGCTTAAGCACACCATATATTTT.

The J gene is TRBJ2-5, the V gene TRBV14, with D perhaps matching TRBD1 (5 bases). The CDR3 consists of 15 residues. Germline-derived CDR1 and CDR2 are SGHDN and FVKESK. The germline V and J ends were trimmed by 3 bases and 0 bases, with 11 bases remaining between them. The CDR3 here is CASSQQGWYQETQYF. The CDR3 coding sequence is TGTGCCAGCAGCCAGCAGGGCTGGTACCAAGAGACCCAGTACTTC. The variable domain in full, completed from reference TRBV14 and TRBJ2-5, reads EAGVTQFPSHSVIEKGQTVTLRCDPISGHDNLYWYRRVMGKEIKFLLHFVKESKQDESGMPNNRFLAERTGGTYSTLKVQPAELEDSGVYFCASSQQGWYQETQYFGPGTRLLVL.

V is TRBV5-4 and J is TRBJ2-7, with D tentatively TRBD1 (7 bases). The V and J ends lost 1 base and 7 bases respectively, with 24 bases between them. Per germline, CDR1 SGHNT and CDR2 YYREEE (reference sequence). The CDR3 runs 17 residues. CDR3 loop: CASSLYQGGGISREQYF. CDR3 DNA: TGTGCCAGCAGCTTGTACCAGGGGGGCGGGATATCGAGAGAGCAGTACTTC.

V gene TRBV5-1 combines with J gene TRBJ2-3; TRBD2 is a possible D gene (6 bases). Trimming stripped 4 bases from V and 2 bases from J, with 20 bases between. The CDR3 totals 17 residues. Germline V gene lookup returns CDR1 SGHRS and CDR2 YFSETQ. CDR3 protein: CASSRLKVAANTDTQYF. The CDR3 DNA follows: TGCGCCAGCAGCCGCTTGAAGGTAGCGGCCAACACAGATACGCAGTATTTT.

This clone was detected only once. The rearrangement joins TRBV7-8 to TRBJ2-7; D is undetermined. Germline loops: CDR1 SGHVS, CDR2 FQNEAQ. The CDR3 is 13 residues long. Trimming cost V 5 bases and J 2 bases, with 10 bases left between them. The CDR3 nucleotides are TGTGCCAGCAGCCTGAAAGAAGCCTACGAGCAGTACTTC. Its protein is CASSLKEAYEQYF.

The genes are TRBV9 and TRBJ2-2; 13 bases line up with TRBD2. The CDR3 runs 16 residues. Losses at the gene ends were 3 bases for V and 5 bases for J; bases not matched to a gene: 4. Germline-derived CDR1 and CDR2 are SGDLS and YYNGEE. CDR3 in DNA: TGTGCCAGCAGCGGGACTAGCGGGGGCCTTACCGGGGAGCTGTTTTTT. Encoded protein: CASSGTSGGLTGELFF. Full variable domain (rest looked up from reference TRBV9 and TRBJ2-2): DSGVTQTPKHLITATGQRVTLRCSPRSGDLSVYWYQQSLDQGLQFLIQYYNGEERAKGNILERFSAQQFPDLHSELNLSSLELGDSALYFCASSGTSGGLTGELFFGEGSRLTVL.